This TCR beta chain comes out of a study of T cells in Graves' hyperthyroidism and ophthalmopathy. Turning to the study itself: Blood was drawn when the patient was first diagnosed and still untreated.

Uncontrolled infection, other autoimmune disease, pregnancy or lactation excluded patients. This clonotype was counted between two and nine times. Its specificity is unknown. This CDR3 comprises 14 residues. Germline V gene lookup returns CDR1 SGHKS and CDR2 YYEKEE (reference sequence). V was shortened by 3 bases and J by 8 bases, with 17 bases between the two germline ends. There were TCR beta CDR3 regions amplified from RNA transcripts. HTBI primers were used for first-round RT-PCR of the TCR CDR3. Each CDR3 protein is one row after TCRdb ran MiXCR on the multiplex PCR reads. The sample has about 640,000 distinct CDR3 sequences; about 14% are singletons. General study points: Model predictions of ophthalmopathy came a median roughly 6.7 months before onset. A model built on 13 V-J features separated ophthalmopathy from stable hyperthyroidism.

The sequenced sample consisted of blood. This TCR derives from a woman aged 50 to 65 with Graves' ophthalmopathy. The rearrangement uses TRBV5-5 and TRBJ1-2, with no clear D. For the CDR3, the DNA is TGTGCCAGCAGCTCTCAGTTTGGTGATCAAGGCTACACCTTC. It translates to CASSSQFGDQGYTF.